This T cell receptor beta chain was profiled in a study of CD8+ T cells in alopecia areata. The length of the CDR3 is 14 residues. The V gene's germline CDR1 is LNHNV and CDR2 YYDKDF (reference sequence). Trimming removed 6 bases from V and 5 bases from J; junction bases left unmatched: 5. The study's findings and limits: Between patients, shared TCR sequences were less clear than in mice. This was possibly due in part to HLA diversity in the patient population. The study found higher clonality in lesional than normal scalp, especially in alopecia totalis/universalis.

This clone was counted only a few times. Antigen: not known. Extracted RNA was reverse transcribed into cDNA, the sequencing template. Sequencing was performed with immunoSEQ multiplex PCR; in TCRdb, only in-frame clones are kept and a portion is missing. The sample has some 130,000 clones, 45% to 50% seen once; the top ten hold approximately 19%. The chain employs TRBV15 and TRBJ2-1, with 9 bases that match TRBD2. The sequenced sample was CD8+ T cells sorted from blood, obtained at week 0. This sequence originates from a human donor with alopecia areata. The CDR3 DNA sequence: TGTGCCACCAGTAGCGGGGGAAACGACAATGAGCAGTTCTTC. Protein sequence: CATSSGGNDNEQFF.